This paragraph reports one T cell receptor (beta chain). It has no known antigen specificity. No clone much larger than this one lies a single base away; base qualities are absent. The source of the sample is a study of blood T cell repertoires in COVID-19 (TCRdb year 2020). General notes on the study: The collaborator samples originated in the United States, Italy and Spain and spanned the acute and convalescent phases of COVID-19. Where HLA class I and class II types were available, the types were taken from metadata supplied by the sample provider, not from assay-based typing. A freely available public database, intended as a resource for researchers studying the immune response to SARS-CoV-2, is where the repertoires were released. The sample metadata nearly always contained a de-identified subject ID, COVID-19 status, age in years and sex. Deeply sampled blood TCRbeta repertoires from subjects exposed to, actively infected with, or recovered from COVID-19 were included in the dataset. The prospective study material was composed of cDNA or gDNA derived from T cells, B-cell-depleted T cells, or PBMCs. The samples were drawn from two sources: the first 160 participants of the ongoing ImmuneRACE study, and 1,254 subjects contributed by 6 global collaborators.

Results and caveats for the whole study, not just this receptor: Clinical and demographic metadata were provided uncurated, with the amount varying by source and participant.

TCRbeta CDR3 regions were amplified from genomic DNA by means of the immunoSEQ Assay, a bias-controlled multiplex PCR. On the study's bioinformatics: Within the assay, amplification of reference gene primers was used to estimate how many nucleated cells each sample contained. To quantify the absolute abundance of each unique TCRbeta CDR3 rearrangement, sequence reads were collapsed and filtered. For each sample, productive Simpson clonality was calculated as the square root of Simpson's diversity index across productive rearrangements. This immuneACCESS table, as held by TCRdb, lists in-frame sequences with V and J called but not all clones. Of the missing ones, under half trace to an unresolved V gene in checked studies; the others have no known cause. V and J calls and clone size follow that table, whereas D and trimming were derived from the DNA. The sample table records around 330,000 clones; under 90% of these occur just once. Roughly 5.2% of the sample is held by the ten biggest clonotypes.

Deletion took 1 base off V and 0 bases off J, with a span of 8 bases between the germline ends. From cysteine to phenylalanine, the CDR3 is 15 amino acids long. Here the CDR3 DNA is all that survives: 45 bases in frame from base 1. Looking up the germline V gene yields CDR1 SGHRS and CDR2 YFSETQ. Participants in the prospective study were enrolled through a virtual design, were aged 18 to 89 years, and lived in approximately 25 United States geographic areas. Cohort assignment in the prospective study relied on participant-reported clinical history from a screening survey and a study questionnaire. ImmuneRACE Cohort 3 recovered participants were defined by two consecutive negative NP/OP PCR tests, healthcare professional clearance, or symptom resolution. In the prospective study, mobile phlebotomists collected whole blood, serum and a nasopharyngeal or oropharyngeal swab from each participant. Over a 2-month period, participants in the prospective study had the option of providing additional blood draws and questionnaires. Before DNA extraction, prospective study blood samples were shipped either frozen or at room temperature.

Recombination connected TRBV5-1 to TRBJ1-3; the D gene lacks a confident call. This TCR was recovered from a man in his 60s who had recovered from COVID-19. What was sequenced was PBMCs or T cells enriched from blood (not recorded which). The DNA is as follows: TGCGCCAGCAGCTTGACCAGCGCCTCTGGAAACACCATATATTTT. Its protein reads: CASSLTSASGNTIYF.